This TCR beta chain was sequenced for a study of PD-L1 blockade in urothelial cancer. The overall study: Males with bladder-origin urothelial cancer made up about 90% of the 29 patients.

Germline values: CDR1 SGDLS, CDR2 YYNGEE. This CDR3 comprises 14 residues. Between the trimmed V and J ends, which lost 4 bases and 12 bases, there was a span of 20 bases. Time point denoted: pretreatment peripheral blood. The diagnosis in patients was locally advanced or metastatic urothelial carcinoma. The method was immunoSEQ multiplex PCR; TCRdb's version includes in-frame clones alone and lacks a portion of them. The sample carries tens of thousands of clones, over 80% recorded once. Sequenced here: PBMCs, sampled around atezolizumab (anti-PD-L1) treatment. The chain is built from TRBV9 and TRBJ2-1, with D possibly TRBD2 on 7 matching bases. The receptor's source is a woman in her 70s with urothelial cancer. CDR3 DNA sequence: TGTGCCAGCAGCCCCATTGGAGCGGGACATATGCAGTTCTTC. Translation: CASSPIGAGHMQFF.